A selection of T cell receptor beta chains follows, all from one sample in a study of shared clonotypes between healthy human individuals. TCRdb's copy holds only in-frame clones and misses some; the assay was immunoSEQ multiplex PCR. The sample holds around 2.5 million clones; roughly 93% are singletons and the top ten take about 0.38%. Material for sequencing was naive CD4+ T cells from PBMCs. These receptors were taken from a man between 18 and 29 years old in good health. Some clones in this sample may be carry-over from other donors' samples. The CDR3 runs from the conserved cysteine through the conserved F or W. The order of the fields is CDR3 protein, D gene, V gene, J gene. A D gene is named only where the DNA matches it firmly.

CASSSQSLAGGPGTGELFF,TRBD2,TRBV7-2,TRBJ2-2
CASSPTRPGAGNSPLHF,.,TRBV28,TRBJ1-6
CASSSRQLPYEQYF,.,TRBV5-1,TRBJ2-7
CASSLAFIGEKLFF,.,TRBV5-1,TRBJ1-4
CASSRLQGANYGYTF,TRBD1,TRBV11-2,TRBJ1-2
CASSPIRGIEETQYF,.,TRBV18,TRBJ2-5
CASSLDPGLPPGELFF,.,TRBV11-2,TRBJ2-2
CASSRDLPQYF,.,TRBV5-5,TRBJ2-7
CASSVRTVWSQYF,.,TRBV28,TRBJ2-3
CASSPQGPDRGYWSTEAFF,.,TRBV21-1,TRBJ1-1
CASSSGSRGQETQYF,.,TRBV7-9,TRBJ2-5
CASSPGTSGRDEQYF,TRBD2,TRBV6-5,TRBJ2-7
CASRMDSPRPQHF,.,TRBV28,TRBJ1-5
CASSQQLAGNTGELFF,TRBD2,TRBV14,TRBJ2-2
CASIRGPGREKLFF,.,TRBV28,TRBJ1-4
CASSSGEKLFF,.,TRBV11-2,TRBJ1-4
CSAKREPQETQYF,TRBD2,TRBV29-1,TRBJ2-5
CASSQGLAGGNNEQFF,TRBD2,TRBV4-3,TRBJ2-1
CASSFRPENTGELFF,.,TRBV6-1,TRBJ2-2
CASSPSGSSGNEQFF,TRBD2,TRBV5-1,TRBJ2-1
CASSEATATSNEQFF,.,TRBV6-1,TRBJ2-1
CASGPLAILTYNEQFF,.,TRBV5-4,TRBJ2-1
CASSRDRYYNEQFF,TRBD1,TRBV10-1,TRBJ2-1
CASSLRTVYSNQPQHF,.,TRBV28,TRBJ1-5
CASSLWAGYLRAEAFF,.,TRBV5-1,TRBJ1-1
CASQDRTSQPQHF,TRBD1,TRBV6-5,TRBJ1-5
CASSPQTGGGYTF,TRBD1,TRBV7-9,TRBJ1-2
CASSQDLASWQYF,.,TRBV14,TRBJ2-7
CASTGSLEAFF,.,TRBV28,TRBJ1-1
CASSYFWTSNEQYF,.,TRBV6-5,.
CASRTGTGGRAFF,TRBD1,TRBV6-6,TRBJ1-1
CATSANVGRTDTQYF,.,TRBV15,TRBJ2-3